Each of the 22 T cell receptor beta chains below was sequenced from the same sample in a study of T cell repertoires in cytomegalovirus infection. Using its own MiXCR run on the reads, TCRdb lists one record per CDR3 protein. The data contain just under 550,000 distinct CDR3 sequences, approximately 25% of them singletons. The sample was PBMCs. These receptors came from a human donor in good health (CMV status not recorded). Some clones in this sample may be carry-over from other donors' samples.

This clonotype was picked up one time. This chain connects TRBV19 to TRBJ2-5; D is unresolved. Germline loops: CDR1 LNHDA, CDR2 SQIVND (reference sequence). The V and J ends lost 1 base and 5 bases respectively, with 8 bases between them. The CDR3 has 13 amino acids. CDR3 bases: TGTGCCAGTAGTATAGCCGGGCGGGAGACCCAGTACTTC. Its translation: CASSIAGRETQYF. The entire variable domain, with the rest obtained from reference TRBV19 and TRBJ2-5, is as follows: DGGITQSPKYLFRKEGQNVTLSCEQNLNHDAMYWYRQDPGQGLRLIYYSQIVNDFQKGDIAEGYSVSREKKESFPLTVTSAQKNPTAFYLCASSIAGRETQYFGPGTRLLVL.

In the case of this clonotype: The CDR3 does not close with the conserved phenylalanine or tryptophan, likely indicating a read error. The chain employs TRBV6-6 and TRBJ1-1; D is uncertain. The germline gives CDR1 MNHNY, CDR2 SVGAGI (reference sequence). The CDR3 is 14 residues long. Trimming shortened V by 2 bases and J by 4 bases, and 11 bases separated the two germline ends. The CDR3 sequence is CASSYLRDRTEAFI. For the CDR3, the DNA is TGTGCCAGCAGTTACCTCCGGGATCGCACTGAAGCTTTCATT.

This clonotype was counted a few times. The genes are TRBV29-1 and TRBJ1-1; no firm D call. CDR1 SQVTM and CDR2 ANQGSEA come from the germline V gene. V was pared by 4 bases and J by 10 bases, with 22 bases between. CDR3 length: 14 residues. DNA for the CDR3: TGCAGCGTTGTTATCCCCCGAGAGGGCAGTGGAGCTTTCTTT. Translating gives CSVVIPREGSGAFF.

This chain uses TRBV28 with TRBJ2-2; D gene ambiguous. V lost 8 bases and J 1 base, leaving 11 bases between the germline ends. CDR3 size: 14 residues. CDR1 and CDR2 from the germline V gene are MDHEN and SYDVKM. The CDR3 is CASPPRVNTGELFF. The CDR3 nucleotides are TGTGCCAGCCCGCCCCGAGTGAACACCGGGGAGCTGTTTTTT.

Notes on this clonotype: This may arise from a read error, as a much more abundant clone is one base away. This chain connects TRBV2 to TRBJ2-5; tentatively, D is TRBD1 (5 bases). The V and J ends lost 6 bases and 3 bases respectively, with 8 bases between them. CDR1 and CDR2 from the germline V gene are SNHLY and FYNNEI. The CDR3 runs to 12 residues. The DNA of the CDR3 is TGTGCCAGCAGCAGACAGAAAGAGACCCAGTACTTC. Its protein is CASSRQKETQYF.

The genes are TRBV7-4 and TRBJ2-7; TRBD2 aligns across 11 bases. Germline V gene data show CDR1 as SGHVT and CDR2 as SQSDAQ. This CDR3 region has 17 residues. The V segment lost 1 base and the J segment 6 bases; nucleotides outside the gene matches: 11. The CDR3 reads CASSLVSPGLAETEQYF. CDR3 nucleotide sequence: TGTGCCAGCAGCTTAGTGAGTCCGGGACTAGCGGAAACCGAGCAGTACTTC.

The chain is built from TRBV7-9 and TRBJ1-5; D is perhaps TRBD1 (6 bases). Germline CDR1 reads SEHNR; CDR2 reads FQNEAQ (reference sequence). V was trimmed by 11 bases and J by 5 bases, leaving 10 bases between them. The CDR3 is made up of 11 amino acids. This chain's CDR3 is CAGGADQPQHF. The DNA for the CDR3 is TGTGCCGGGGGGGCCGATCAGCCCCAGCATTTT.

In this sample, this clonotype turned up many times. The chain combines TRBV7-6 with TRBJ1-3; 11 nucleotides line up with TRBD1. CDR3 length: 15 residues. J lost 2 bases, V lost 8 bases, and 5 bases had no gene match. Germline loops: CDR1 SGHVS, CDR2 FNYEAQ. CDR3 DNA: TGTGCCAGCTCACCGGGACAGGGGGCTGGAAACACCATATATTTT. Translation gives CASSPGQGAGNTIYF.

This clonotype was detected ten times or more. The chain joins TRBV7-2 to TRBJ1-2; D might be TRBD1 (5 bases). The V and J ends lost 1 base and 10 bases respectively, with 13 bases between them. The CDR3 is 13 amino acids. Germline V CDR1 and CDR2: SGHTA, FQGNSA. CDR3 in DNA: TGTGCCAGCAGCTTAGGGACATCCGCCGCCTACACCTTC. Its protein is CASSLGTSAAYTF.

This clonotype is a singleton in its sample. The rearrangement uses TRBV7-2 and TRBJ2-5; a weak D match, TRBD2 (5 bases). The CDR3 runs 15 residues. Trimming left V 2 bases short and J 5 bases short, with 15 bases between. Germline CDR1 is SGHTA and CDR2 is FQGNSA. CDR3 protein: CASSLIGGFEETQYF. The CDR3 bases are TGTGCCAGCAGCTTAATTGGCGGGTTCGAGGAGACCCAGTACTTC.

By share of the sample, this clonotype is medium-sized. This chain's CDR3 is CASSLTPPSGANVLTF. CDR3 nucleotides: TGTGCCAGCAGCTTGACTCCGCCCTCTGGGGCCAACGTCCTGACTTTC. V gene TRBV7-2 combines with J gene TRBJ2-6, with no clear D. Germline V gives CDR1 SGHTA, CDR2 FQGNSA. With 3 bases removed from V and 0 bases from J, the gap between germline ends came to 9 bases. CDR3 length: 16 amino acids.

A few counts support this clonotype. The chain joins TRBV7-9 to TRBJ2-5; possible D gene TRBD1, 5 bases. The CDR3 has 14 residues. Germline lookup yields CDR1 SEHNR and CDR2 FQNEAQ (reference sequence). Trimming pared 0 bases from V and 5 bases from J, leaving 10 bases between. CDR3 loop: CASSLARDLETQYF. CDR3 DNA sequence: TGTGCCAGCAGCTTAGCCAGGGATTTGGAGACCCAGTACTTC. The full variable domain, with the rest looked up from reference TRBV7-9 and TRBJ2-5, is DTGVSQNPRHKITKRGQNVTFRCDPISEHNRLYWYRQTLGQGPEFLTYFQNEAQLEKSRLLSDRFSAERPKGSFSTLEIQRTEQGDSAMYLCASSLARDLETQYFGPGTRLLVL.

This clonotype appeared a few times. V and J are TRBV6-2 or TRBV6-3 and TRBJ1-2, with a weak D call TRBD1 (5 bases). The V and J ends lost 7 bases and 4 bases respectively, with 13 bases between them. Germline V gives CDR1 MNHEY, CDR2 SVGEGT. The CDR3 contains 13 residues. The CDR3 bases are TGTGCCAGCAACCGAGACAGCTTCTATGGCTACACCTTC. Amino acids: CASNRDSFYGYTF.

The V gene is TRBV6-5, the J gene TRBJ1-1; D call uncertain. Germline loops: CDR1 MNHEY, CDR2 SVGAGI. Between the trimmed V and J ends, which lost 2 bases and 5 bases, there was a span of 12 bases. The CDR3 length is 14 residues. CDR3 in DNA: TGTGCCAGCAGTTACATGGGTCCGCGAACTGAAGCTTTCTTT. It codes for CASSYMGPRTEAFF.

This chain joins TRBV11-3 and TRBJ2-7; TRBD2 agrees at 7 bases. The CDR3 is 13 amino acids. Germline V gives CDR1 SGHNT, CDR2 YENEEA. With 5 bases clipped from V and 2 bases from J, the junction kept 3 bases outside the gene matches. CDR3 DNA sequence: TGTGCCAGCAGCCTAGCGGCCACCTACGAGCAGTACTTC. Its translation: CASSLAATYEQYF.

This chain links TRBV19 with TRBJ2-3, with D possibly matching TRBD2 (6 bases). V lost 4 bases and J lost 4, with 18 bases in between. Germline loops: CDR1 LNHDA, CDR2 SQIVND (reference sequence). This CDR3 has 16 amino acids. DNA of the CDR3: TGTGCCAGTAGTAGGGCCCACGGGAGATGGGCAGATACGCAGTATTTT. Translated: CASSRAHGRWADTQYF.

This clonotype came up many times. The chain combines TRBV7-2 with TRBJ2-1, with 12 bases identical to TRBD1. The length of the CDR3 is 16 residues. The V segment lost 5 bases and the J segment 3 bases; nucleotides outside the gene matches: 5. CDR1 is SGHTA and CDR2 is FQGNSA in the germline V gene. In nucleotides, the CDR3 is TGTGCCAGCAGCCAGGGACAGGGGGCTTACTACAATGAGCAGTTCTTC. It translates to CASSQGQGAYYNEQFF.

The rearrangement uses TRBV7-2 and TRBJ2-5; 11 bases are a match to TRBD2. Germline lookup yields CDR1 SGHTA and CDR2 FQGNSA. CDR3 length equals 14 residues. V gave up 7 bases and J gave up 5 bases; unmatched junction bases: 6. CDR3 DNA: TGTGCCAGCACCATAGCGGGAGGGACTGAGACCCAGTACTTC. Amino acids: CASTIAGGTETQYF.

The rearrangement links TRBV28 to TRBJ2-6, with a tentative D call TRBD2 (6 bases). There are 16 residues in the CDR3. Trimming removed 6 bases at V and 2 bases at J, with 14 bases between. The germline V gene has CDR1 MDHEN and CDR2 SYDVKM. In DNA, the CDR3 is TGTGCCAGCAGCCCCCCCGGAGGGACTGGGGCCAACGTCCTGACTTTC. Its translation is CASSPPGGTGANVLTF.

This clonotype appeared many times. The chain joins TRBV7-3 to TRBJ2-5; TRBD2 aligns across 7 bases. V gave up 2 bases and J gave up 1 base; unmatched junction bases: 4. The CDR3 length is 15 residues. Looked up from germline, CDR1 is SGHTA and CDR2 is FQGTGA. CDR3 residues: CASSLDGRPQETQYF. In DNA form, the CDR3 reads TGTGCCAGCAGCTTAGACGGGAGGCCCCAAGAGACCCAGTACTTC.

The rearrangement joins TRBV5-5 to TRBJ2-3, with D possibly matching TRBD1 (6 bases). The CDR3 has 14 amino acids. The ends were cut back, 4 bases at V and 4 bases at J, with 13 bases in the middle. The germline V gene encodes CDR1 SGHKS and CDR2 YYEKEE (reference sequence). CDR3 amino acids: CASSPGHSPDTQYF. CDR3 coding DNA: TGTGCCAGCAGCCCGGGACACAGTCCAGATACGCAGTATTTT. Combining the CDR3 with reference TRBV5-5 and TRBJ2-3 gives the whole variable domain DAGVTQSPTHLIKTRGQQVTLRCSPISGHKSVSWYQQVLGQGPQFIFQYYEKEERGRGNFPDRFSARQFPNYSSELNVNALLLGDSALYLCASSPGHSPDTQYFGPGTRLTVL.

Many counts were recorded for this clonotype. The chain has TRBV7-8 and TRBJ2-1; D not certain. From germline, CDR1 is SGHVS and CDR2 FQNEAQ. V dropped 0 bases and J dropped 8 bases, with 11 bases sitting between them. The CDR3 consists of 14 residues. The CDR3 is CASSLAVQVHEQFF. CDR3 DNA sequence: TGTGCCAGCAGCTTAGCGGTCCAGGTACATGAGCAGTTCTTC.